These T cell receptor beta chains were read from a single sample in a study of blood T cell repertoires in COVID-19. Only in-frame clones appear in the TCRdb table, and some are missing; sequencing was by immunoSEQ multiplex PCR. This table has around 72,000 clones, 88% appearing once. The sequenced material came from peripheral blood. Every receptor here comes from a middle-aged man with acute or convalescent COVID-19. The CDR3 runs from the conserved cysteine through the conserved F or W. A D gene is named only where the DNA matches it firmly. Rows may omit the clone size; those that give it use once, few, many or a size class.

V gene	J gene	CDR3 length	D gene	clone size	CDR3 DNA	CDR3 protein
TRBV15	TRBJ2-1	13	NA	NA	TGTGCCACCAGCAACAGAGAATACAATGAGCAGTTCTTC	CATSNREYNEQFF
TRBV7-2	TRBJ2-5	14	TRBD1	NA	TGTGCCAGCAGCAAGGACAGGGGGTTCGAGACCCAGTACTTC	CASSKDRGFETQYF
TRBV5-1	TRBJ2-7	14	TRBD1	NA	TGCGCCAGCAGCCCGGCCGGGACAGCTTACGAGCAGTACTTC	CASSPAGTAYEQYF
TRBV11-3	TRBJ2-1	15	TRBD2	once	TGTGCCAGCAGCTTAGGATTAGCGGGGTACAATGAGCAGTTCTTC	CASSLGLAGYNEQFF
TRBV5-1	TRBJ2-3	16	TRBD2	once	TGCGCCAGCAGCCTAGGGACTAGCAGTAGCACAGATACGCAGTATTTT	CASSLGTSSSTDTQYF
TRBV10-3	TRBJ1-4	17	TRBD1	once	TGTGCCATCAGACAAGGAAGACAGGGGGCAACTAATGAAAAACTGTTTTTT	CAIRQGRQGATNEKLFF
TRBV3-1/TRBV3-2	TRBJ1-2	14	NA	NA	TGTGCCAGCAGCCAGCACGGACAAAACTATGGCTACACCTTC	CASSQHGQNYGYTF
TRBV5-1	TRBJ2-5	15	TRBD2	NA	TGCGCCAGCAGCTTTAGCGGGGGGTTTCAAGAGACCCAGTACTTC	CASSFSGGFQETQYF
TRBV7-2	TRBJ1-1	13	NA	NA	TGTGCCAGCAGCTTAAGTCAGATAAATGAAGCTTTCTTT	CASSLSQINEAFF
TRBV30	TRBJ1-5	13	NA	NA	TGTGCCTGGAGTATACTTAGCAATCAGCCCCAGCATTTT	CAWSILSNQPQHF
TRBV9	TRBJ1-2	15	TRBD1	NA	TGTGCCAGCAGCGTAGGGACAGGTTTTATATTTGGCTACACCTTC	CASSVGTGFIFGYTF
TRBV30	TRBJ2-6	17	NA	NA	TGTGCCTGGGAAGCAATTCCCACACCGGGTGGGGCCAACGTCCTGACTTTC	CAWEAIPTPGGANVLTF
TRBV7-9	TRBJ1-1	16	NA	NA	TGTGCCAGCAGCTTAGTTAAGCTCACAGTATCCACTGAAGCTTTCTTT	CASSLVKLTVSTEAFF
TRBV25-1	TRBJ1-1	16	TRBD1	NA	TGTGCCAGCAGCCCGGGGGCAGGGGGCCTGAACACTGAAGCTTTCTTT	CASSPGAGGLNTEAFF
TRBV2	TRBJ2-5	15	TRBD1	NA	TGTGCCAGCAGTGCCGGGACAGGCAGTTGGGAGACCCAGTACTTC	CASSAGTGSWETQYF
TRBV23-1	TRBJ2-7	12	NA	NA	TGCGCCAGCTGCTCCAGGGGACACGAGCAGTACTTC	CASCSRGHEQYF
TRBV6-1	TRBJ1-5	15	NA	NA	TGTGCCAGCAGTGAATGGCCAGGCGTCAATCAGCCCCAGCATTTT	CASSEWPGVNQPQHF
TRBV30	TRBJ1-2	13	NA	NA	TGTGCCTGGAGTGTACAGGCGGGGCAGGGCTACACCTTC	CAWSVQAGQGYTF
TRBV15	TRBJ1-2	14	TRBD1	NA	TGTGCCACCAGCAGAGACAGGGGGGACTATGGCTACACCTTC	CATSRDRGDYGYTF
TRBV24-1	TRBJ2-2	14	TRBD2	NA	TGTGCCACCAGTGATCCTCAGGGAGGGGGGGAGCTGTTTTTT	CATSDPQGGGELFF
TRBV27	TRBJ2-5	13	NA	NA	TGTGCCAGCAGTTTAAGAGACCAAGAGACCCAGTACTTC	CASSLRDQETQYF
TRBV19	TRBJ1-3	16	TRBD1	NA	TGTGCCAGTACCCGGGACAGGGGATTTGCTGGAAACACCATATATTTT	CASTRDRGFAGNTIYF
TRBV5-4	TRBJ2-4	14	NA	NA	TGTGCCAGCAGCACGCCACTTTTCAAAAACATTCAGTACTTC	CASSTPLFKNIQYF
TRBV5-1	TRBJ1-2	14	TRBD1	few	TGCGCCAGCAGCTTGGGACAGGGAGACTATGGCTACACCTTC	CASSLGQGDYGYTF
TRBV19	TRBJ2-5	14	NA	once	TGTGCCAGTAGTATAGGACTAAACCCGGAGACCCAGTACTTC	CASSIGLNPETQYF
TRBV2	TRBJ2-7	15	TRBD2	NA	TGTGCCAGCAGGGGGACTAGCGGGGGCTTGGGAGAGCAGTACTTC	CASRGTSGGLGEQYF
TRBV27	TRBJ1-1	16	TRBD1	NA	TGTGCCAGCAGTTTACGGATTACAGGGGTGTCAGGAGAAGCTTTCTTT	CASSLRITGVSGEAFF
TRBV28	TRBJ2-5	14	TRBD1	NA	TGTGCCAGCAGTTTACCGGGACAGAAAGAGACCCAGTACTTC	CASSLPGQKETQYF
TRBV5-1	TRBJ1-4	15	NA	NA	TGCGCCAGCAGCTTGGGATTGGGCACTAATGAAAAACTGTTTTTT	CASSLGLGTNEKLFF
TRBV6-2/TRBV6-3	TRBJ2-7	14	NA	NA	TGTGCCAGCAGTAAAGGGGGGGACTCCTACGAGCAGTACTTC	CASSKGGDSYEQYF
TRBV10-3	TRBJ1-2	15	NA	NA	TGTGCCATCAGTGATGTCGAGGGCCCCCTTGATGGCTACACCTTC	CAISDVEGPLDGYTF
TRBV18	TRBJ1-2	14	TRBD1	NA	TGTGCCAGCTCAAGAGGGACAGCTAACTATGGCTACACCTTC	CASSRGTANYGYTF
TRBV6-4	TRBJ2-3	16	TRBD1	once	TGTGCCAGCAGTGACTTACAGGGGGCCATCACAGATACGCAGTATTTT	CASSDLQGAITDTQYF
TRBV19	TRBJ1-2	14	NA	few	TGTGCCAGTAGTATTTCAGGATCGAACTATGGCTACACCTTC	CASSISGSNYGYTF
TRBV3-1/TRBV3-2	TRBJ2-4	15	TRBD1	few	TGTGCCAGCAGCCAAGGGACAGGTCCCAAAAACATTCAGTACTTC	CASSQGTGPKNIQYF
TRBV18	TRBJ1-1	12	NA	NA	TGTGCCAGCTCAGAACAGGAGGGGGAAGCTTTCTTT	CASSEQEGEAFF
TRBV5-8	TRBJ1-4	15	NA	NA	TGTGCCAGCAGCACCCAACAGGCTATTAATGAAAAACTGTTTTTT	CASSTQQAINEKLFF
TRBV6-2/TRBV6-3	TRBJ2-4	18	NA	NA	TGTGCCAGCAGTTCACAGGGTTCCTTCAGTATGGCCAAAAACATTCAGTACTTC	CASSSQGSFSMAKNIQYF
TRBV9	TRBJ1-5	14	NA	NA	TGTGCCAGCAGCCTAGGGGCAGGCAATCAGCCCCAGCATTTT	CASSLGAGNQPQHF
TRBV20-1	TRBJ1-2	13	NA	NA	TGCAGTGCTAGTACTTTAACTAACTATGGCTACACCTTC	CSASTLTNYGYTF
TRBV6-5	TRBJ1-2	13	TRBD1	NA	TGTGCCAGCAAGGGACAGGTGAACTATGGCTACACCTTC	CASKGQVNYGYTF
TRBV2	TRBJ1-1	12	NA	few	TGTGCCAGTACCTCAGGGTTTAATGAAGCTTTCTTT	CASTSGFNEAFF
TRBV5-1	TRBJ2-7	15	TRBD2	NA	TGCGCCAGCAGACAGCCGGGGGGGCGGGTCTACGAGCAGTACTTC	CASRQPGGRVYEQYF
TRBV28	TRBJ2-4	16	NA	NA	TGTGCCAGCAGTTTGGCCCGAGCAGGGGTTGGGGACATTCAGTACTTC	CASSLARAGVGDIQYF
TRBV7-6	TRBJ2-5	14	NA	NA	TGTGCCAGCAGCTACTCCGGGAACCAAGAGACCCAGTACTTC	CASSYSGNQETQYF
TRBV27	TRBJ2-5	17	TRBD2	NA	TGTGCCAGCAGTTTAAGTAGCGGGGGGGCCTTTGGGGAGACCCAGTACTTC	CASSLSSGGAFGETQYF
TRBV11-3	TRBJ2-7	14	TRBD1	few	TGTGCCAGCAGCTTCCGACAGGGCTCCTACGAGCAGTACTTC	CASSFRQGSYEQYF
TRBV3-1/TRBV3-2	TRBJ1-5	16	NA	NA	TGTGCCAGCAGCCGTTGGCCTTTATCTAGCAATCAGCCCCAGCATTTT	CASSRWPLSSNQPQHF
TRBV5-1	TRBJ1-6	15	NA	NA	TGCGCCAGCAGCTTGGTTGGACAAAATAATTCACCCCTCCACTTT	CASSLVGQNNSPLHF
TRBV6-1	TRBJ1-4	17	NA	NA	TGTGCCAGCAGTGACCGGTGGGCTAACGGGGCTAATGAAAAACTGTTTTTT	CASSDRWANGANEKLFF
TRBV5-1	TRBJ2-3	16	TRBD2	NA	TGCGCCAGCAGCTTGGGAGACGGGGGGGCCGTAAATACGCAGTATTTT	CASSLGDGGAVNTQYF
TRBV12-3/TRBV12-4	TRBJ1-2	13	NA	NA	TGTGCCAGCAGTTTAGAGACAGGCTATGGCTACACCTTC	CASSLETGYGYTF